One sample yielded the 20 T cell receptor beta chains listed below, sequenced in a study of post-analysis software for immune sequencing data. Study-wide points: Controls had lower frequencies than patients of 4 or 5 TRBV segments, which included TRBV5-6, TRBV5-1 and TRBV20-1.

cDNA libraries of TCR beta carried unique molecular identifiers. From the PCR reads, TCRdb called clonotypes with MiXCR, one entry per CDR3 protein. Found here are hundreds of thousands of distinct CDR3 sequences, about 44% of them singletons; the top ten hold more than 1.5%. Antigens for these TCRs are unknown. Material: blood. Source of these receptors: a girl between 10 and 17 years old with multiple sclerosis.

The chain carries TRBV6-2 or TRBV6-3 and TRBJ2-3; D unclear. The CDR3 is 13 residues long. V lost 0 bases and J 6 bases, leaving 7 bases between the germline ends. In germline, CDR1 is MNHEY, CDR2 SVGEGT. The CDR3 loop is CASSYSPTDTQYF. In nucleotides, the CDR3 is TGTGCCAGCAGTTACTCCCCCACGGATACGCAGTATTTT.

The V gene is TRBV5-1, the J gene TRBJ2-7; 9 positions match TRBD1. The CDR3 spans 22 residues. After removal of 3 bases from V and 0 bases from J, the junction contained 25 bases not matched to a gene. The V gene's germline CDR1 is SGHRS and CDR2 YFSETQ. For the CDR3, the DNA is TGCGCCAGCAGCTCCACCCGGGCGGAATACACAACAGGGGGCTCCCTCTCCTACGAGCAGTACTTC. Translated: CASSSTRAEYTTGGSLSYEQYF.

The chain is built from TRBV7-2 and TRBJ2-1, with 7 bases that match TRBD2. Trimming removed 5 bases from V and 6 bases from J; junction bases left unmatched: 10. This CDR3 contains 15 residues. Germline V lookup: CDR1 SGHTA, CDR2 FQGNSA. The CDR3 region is CASSHQAGEGNEQFF. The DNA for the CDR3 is TGTGCCAGCAGCCATCAGGCGGGAGAGGGCAATGAGCAGTTCTTC.

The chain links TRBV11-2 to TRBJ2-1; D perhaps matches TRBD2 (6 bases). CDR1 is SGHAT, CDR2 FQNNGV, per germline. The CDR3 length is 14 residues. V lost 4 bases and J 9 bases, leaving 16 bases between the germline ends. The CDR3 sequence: CASSSDSRRGEQFF. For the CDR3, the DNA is TGTGCCAGCAGCTCGGACTCCCGGAGGGGTGAGCAGTTCTTC.

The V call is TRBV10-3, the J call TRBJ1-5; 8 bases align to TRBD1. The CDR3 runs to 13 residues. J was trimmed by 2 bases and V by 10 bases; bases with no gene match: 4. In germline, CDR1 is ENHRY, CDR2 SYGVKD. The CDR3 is CASRGPGNQPQHF. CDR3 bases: TGTGCCAGCAGGGGGCCAGGCAATCAGCCCCAGCATTTT.

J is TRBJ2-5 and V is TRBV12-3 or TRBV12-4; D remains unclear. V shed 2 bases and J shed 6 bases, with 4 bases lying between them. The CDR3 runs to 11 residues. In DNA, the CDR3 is TGTGCCAGCAGTTTAAAGAAGACCCAGTACTTC. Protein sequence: CASSLKKTQYF.

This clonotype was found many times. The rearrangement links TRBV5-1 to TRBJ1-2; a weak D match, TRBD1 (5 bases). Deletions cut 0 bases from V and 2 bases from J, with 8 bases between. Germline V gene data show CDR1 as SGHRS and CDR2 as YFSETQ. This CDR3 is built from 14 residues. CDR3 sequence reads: CASSLGAGNYGYTF. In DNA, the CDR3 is TGCGCCAGCAGCTTGGGGGCAGGGAACTATGGCTACACCTTC.

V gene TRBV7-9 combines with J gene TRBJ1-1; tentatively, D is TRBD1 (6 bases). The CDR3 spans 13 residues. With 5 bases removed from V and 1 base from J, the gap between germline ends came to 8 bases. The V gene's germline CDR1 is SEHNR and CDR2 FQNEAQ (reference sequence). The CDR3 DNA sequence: TGTGCCAGCAGCACAGGGTGGAACACTGAAGCTTTCTTT. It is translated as CASSTGWNTEAFF. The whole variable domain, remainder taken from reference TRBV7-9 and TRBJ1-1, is DTGVSQNPRHKITKRGQNVTFRCDPISEHNRLYWYRQTLGQGPEFLTYFQNEAQLEKSRLLSDRFSAERPKGSFSTLEIQRTEQGDSAMYLCASSTGWNTEAFFGQGTRLTVV.

The CDR3 sequence is CASSRRDRVRTEAFF. Here the CDR3 DNA reads TGTGCCAGCAGCCGCCGGGACAGGGTTCGGACTGAAGCTTTCTTT. The chain carries TRBV12-3 or TRBV12-4 and TRBJ1-1; the match to TRBD1 covers 9 bases. V dropped 6 bases and J dropped 5; count of bases not matched to a gene: 10. The CDR3 totals 15 residues.

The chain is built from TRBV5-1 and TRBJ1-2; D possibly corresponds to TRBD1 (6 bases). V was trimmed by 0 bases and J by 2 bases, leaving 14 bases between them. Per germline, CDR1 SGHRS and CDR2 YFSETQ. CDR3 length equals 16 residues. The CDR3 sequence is CASSLGPRGKNYGYTF. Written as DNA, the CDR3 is TGCGCCAGCAGCTTGGGTCCTAGGGGGAAAAACTATGGCTACACCTTC.

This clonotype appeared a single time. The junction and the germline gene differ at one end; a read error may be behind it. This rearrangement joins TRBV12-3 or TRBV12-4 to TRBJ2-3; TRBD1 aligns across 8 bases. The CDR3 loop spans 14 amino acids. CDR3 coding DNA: TGTGCCAGCAATGACAGGGGATTAACAGATATGCAGTATTTT. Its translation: CASNDRGLTDMQYF.

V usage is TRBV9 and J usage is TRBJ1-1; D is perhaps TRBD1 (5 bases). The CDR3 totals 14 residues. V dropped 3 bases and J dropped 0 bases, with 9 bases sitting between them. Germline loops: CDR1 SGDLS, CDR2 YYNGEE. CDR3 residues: CASSGGSLNTEAFF. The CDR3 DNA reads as TGTGCCAGCAGCGGGGGCAGTTTGAACACTGAAGCTTTCTTT.

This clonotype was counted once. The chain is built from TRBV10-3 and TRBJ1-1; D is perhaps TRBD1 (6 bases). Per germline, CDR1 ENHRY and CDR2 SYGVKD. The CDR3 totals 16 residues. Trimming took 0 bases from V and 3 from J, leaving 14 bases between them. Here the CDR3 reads CAISESSLGQYTEAFF. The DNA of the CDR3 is TGTGCCATCAGTGAGTCGTCTCTAGGACAGTACACTGAAGCTTTCTTT.

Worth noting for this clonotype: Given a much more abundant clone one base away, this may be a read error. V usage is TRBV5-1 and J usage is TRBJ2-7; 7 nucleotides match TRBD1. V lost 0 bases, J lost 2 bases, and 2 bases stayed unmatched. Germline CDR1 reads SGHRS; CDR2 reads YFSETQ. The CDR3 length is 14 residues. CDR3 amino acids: CASSLETGPYEQYV. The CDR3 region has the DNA TGCGCCAGCAGCTTGGAGACAGGGCCCTACGAGCAGTACGTC.

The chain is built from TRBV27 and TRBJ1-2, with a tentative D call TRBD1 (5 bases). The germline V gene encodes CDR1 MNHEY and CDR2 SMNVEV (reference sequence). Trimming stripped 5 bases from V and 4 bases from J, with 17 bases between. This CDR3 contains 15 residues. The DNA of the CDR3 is TGTGCCAGCAGTAACGTGGGACGCAACCTCTATGGCTACACCTTC. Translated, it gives CASSNVGRNLYGYTF.

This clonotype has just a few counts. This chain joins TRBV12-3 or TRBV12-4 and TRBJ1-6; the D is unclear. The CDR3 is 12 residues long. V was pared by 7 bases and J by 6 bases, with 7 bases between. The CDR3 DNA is TGTGCCAGCACCTGGGGTAATTCACCCCTCCACTTT. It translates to CASTWGNSPLHF.

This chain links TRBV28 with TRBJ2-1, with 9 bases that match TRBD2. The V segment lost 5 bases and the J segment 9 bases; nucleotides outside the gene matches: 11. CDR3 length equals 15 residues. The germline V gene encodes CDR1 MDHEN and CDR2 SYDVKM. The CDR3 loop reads CASSTIGTSNSEQFF. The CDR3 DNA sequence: TGTGCCAGCAGTACTATAGGGACTAGCAACAGTGAGCAGTTCTTC.

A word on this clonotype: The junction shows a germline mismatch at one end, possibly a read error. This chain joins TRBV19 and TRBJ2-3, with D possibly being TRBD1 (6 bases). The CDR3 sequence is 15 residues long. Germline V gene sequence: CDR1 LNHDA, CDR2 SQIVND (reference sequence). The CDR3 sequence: CASSIQGGSTDTQYF. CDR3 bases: TGTGCTAGTAGTATACAGGGCGGGAGCACAGATACGCAGTATTTT.

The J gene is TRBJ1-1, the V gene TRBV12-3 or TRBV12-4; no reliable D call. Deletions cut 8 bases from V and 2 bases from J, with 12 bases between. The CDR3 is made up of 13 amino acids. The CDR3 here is CASCPAENTEAFF. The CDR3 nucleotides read TGTGCCAGCTGCCCAGCGGAAAACACTGAAGCTTTCTTT.

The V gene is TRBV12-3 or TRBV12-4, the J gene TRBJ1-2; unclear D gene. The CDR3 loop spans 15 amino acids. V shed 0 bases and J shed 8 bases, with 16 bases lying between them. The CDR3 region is CASSLAPIPKGGYTF. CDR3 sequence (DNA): TGTGCCAGCAGTTTAGCCCCTATCCCAAAGGGCGGCTACACCTTC.